This is a list of T cell receptor beta chains from one sample in a study of naive and memory T cell subsets. TCRdb used MiXCR to reprocess the UMI-ligation and nested PCR reads, holding one entry per CDR3 protein. The data contain 150,000 or so distinct CDR3 sequences, approximately 22% of them singletons. Sequencing was carried out using naive CD4+ T cells from blood. The receptors were gathered from a human donor in good health. Each CDR3 is given with its conserved first and last residue. The D gene is left open where the match is weak. Rows may omit the clone size; those that give it use once, few, many or a size class.

size: .; V: TRBV28; D: .; J: TRBJ1-1; DNA: TGTGCCAGCAGTTTATGGGCAGAGGCCGAAGCTTTCTTT; CDR3: CASSLWAEAEAFF
size: few; V: TRBV6-2/TRBV6-3; D: .; J: TRBJ2-7; DNA: TGTGCCAGCAGTTACTCAACGGGAGCAGAGCAGTACTTC; CDR3: CASSYSTGAEQYF
size: .; V: TRBV5-4; D: .; J: TRBJ2-2; DNA: TGTGCCAGCAGCAGGGGACTGGGAGCCAGAGGCGGGGAGCTGTTTTTT; CDR3: CASSRGLGARGGELFF
size: .; V: TRBV18; D: .; J: TRBJ1-1; DNA: TGTGCCAGCTCACGTGGCCGTCCTGAAGCTTTCTTT; CDR3: CASSRGRPEAFF
size: few; V: TRBV12-3/TRBV12-4; D: TRBD1; J: TRBJ1-6; DNA: TGTGCCAGCAGTTCAACAGGGGCGGGTTCACCCCTCCACTTT; CDR3: CASSSTGAGSPLHF
size: .; V: TRBV14; D: .; J: TRBJ2-2; DNA: TGTGCCAGCAGCCAGGCTACAGGGTTCGGGGAGCTGTTTTTT; CDR3: CASSQATGFGELFF
size: many; V: TRBV29-1; D: .; J: TRBJ2-5; DNA: TGTGTTTTCCGGGGCGGCGAGACCCAGTACTTC; CDR3: CVFRGGETQYF
size: many; V: TRBV4-2; D: .; J: TRBJ2-7; DNA: TGTGCCAGCAGCCAAGACAGTACTAGTAACCACGAGCAGTACTTC; CDR3: CASSQDSTSNHEQYF
size: many; V: TRBV23-1; D: TRBD1; J: TRBJ2-1; DNA: TGCGCCAGCAGTAGCCAGTGGGACAGGATAATCAATGAGCAGTTCTTC; CDR3: CASSSQWDRIINEQFF
size: many; V: TRBV9; D: TRBD1; J: TRBJ2-7; DNA: TGTGCCAGCAGCGCCGACAGGGGGCTCGACGAGCAGTACTTC; CDR3: CASSADRGLDEQYF
size: many; V: TRBV20-1; D: TRBD2; J: TRBJ2-3; DNA: TGCAGTGCTGAGCGGGAGGGAGATACGCAGTATTTT; CDR3: CSAEREGDTQYF
size: .; V: TRBV5-5; D: .; J: TRBJ1-6; DNA: TGTGCCAGCAGCTCCCGGAACGTTAAACCCCTCCACTTT; CDR3: CASSSRNVKPLHF
size: few; V: TRBV20-1; D: .; J: TRBJ2-7; DNA: TGCAGTGCCACCCTGGGGGGTAGTCCCATACTTACAAGACGCGAGCAGTACTTC; CDR3: CSATLGGSPILTRREQYF
size: few; V: TRBV7-9; D: .; J: TRBJ2-5; DNA: TGTGCCAGCAGCTTAGGGATACAAGAGACCCAGTACTTC; CDR3: CASSLGIQETQYF
size: few; V: TRBV6-6; D: TRBD1; J: TRBJ2-7; DNA: TGTGCCAGCACTGACAGGGGTACTGGCGAGCAGTACTTC; CDR3: CASTDRGTGEQYF
size: .; V: TRBV7-2; D: .; J: TRBJ2-3; DNA: TGTACCAGCAGCTTAGAGGGGGTACCCGATACGCAGTATTTT; CDR3: CTSSLEGVPDTQYF
size: few; V: TRBV6-2/TRBV6-3; D: .; J: TRBJ2-1; DNA: TGTGCCAGCAGACCGTCTGGACAGAGATTTTACAATGAGCAGTTCTTC; CDR3: CASRPSGQRFYNEQFF
size: .; V: TRBV12-3/TRBV12-4; D: TRBD2; J: TRBJ2-5; DNA: TGTGCCAGCAGTCCCCCGGGGGGGGGGAAGACCCAGTACTTC; CDR3: CASSPPGGGKTQYF
size: .; V: TRBV28; D: .; J: TRBJ2-3; DNA: TGTGCCAGCAGTTTTAGACAGAAACGCACAGATACGCAGTATTTT; CDR3: CASSFRQKRTDTQYF
size: few; V: TRBV12-3/TRBV12-4; D: TRBD2; J: TRBJ2-3; DNA: TGTGCCAGCAGTTTAAGGCTAGCGGGATTGACGCAGTATTTT; CDR3: CASSLRLAGLTQYF
size: .; V: TRBV25-1; D: TRBD1; J: TRBJ1-1; DNA: TGTGCCAGCAGGGGGACAGGGAAGAACACTGAAGCTTTCTTT; CDR3: CASRGTGKNTEAFF
size: .; V: TRBV12-3/TRBV12-4; D: TRBD1; J: TRBJ2-7; DNA: TGTGCCAGCAAACACAGGGGCCTGGTCGAGCAGTACTTC; CDR3: CASKHRGLVEQYF
size: .; V: TRBV28; D: TRBD2; J: TRBJ2-3; DNA: TGTGCCAGCAGCTCGGGGGGACTAGCGGGGCCCACAGATACGCAGTATTTT; CDR3: CASSSGGLAGPTDTQYF
size: .; V: TRBV29-1; D: .; J: TRBJ1-1; DNA: TGCAGCGTTGAAGGGCGGTTCATGAACACTGAAGCTTTCTTT; CDR3: CSVEGRFMNTEAFF
size: .; V: TRBV11-3; D: .; J: TRBJ2-1; DNA: TGTGCCAGCAGCCCCGGCCGAGCGGGTAATCTCGGTGAGCAGTTCTTC; CDR3: CASSPGRAGNLGEQFF
size: few; V: TRBV6-5; D: TRBD1; J: TRBJ1-1; DNA: TGTGCCAGCAGTTACGCCCCAGGGGGCGAGGAGGCTTTCTTT; CDR3: CASSYAPGGEEAFF
size: .; V: TRBV28; D: TRBD2; J: TRBJ2-7; DNA: TGTGCCAGCAGCCCGACTAGCGGGAGACACGAGCAGTACTTC; CDR3: CASSPTSGRHEQYF
size: few; V: TRBV28; D: .; J: TRBJ1-2; DNA: TGTGCCAGCGGTTCTGAGGGCTACACCTTC; CDR3: CASGSEGYTF
size: .; V: TRBV6-6; D: TRBD1; J: TRBJ1-1; DNA: TGTGCCAGCAGTTACTCACAGGGGGCGGGCACTGAAGCTTTCTTT; CDR3: CASSYSQGAGTEAFF
size: .; V: TRBV7-2; D: TRBD1; J: TRBJ2-2; DNA: TGTGCCAGCAGAGTGTTCGGGACAGGGAGAACCGGGGAGCTGTTTTTT; CDR3: CASRVFGTGRTGELFF
size: few; V: TRBV20-1; D: .; J: TRBJ2-2; DNA: TGCAGTGCTAGGGGACCACCGAACACCGGGGAGCTGTTTTTT; CDR3: CSARGPPNTGELFF
size: .; V: TRBV20-1; D: TRBD2; J: TRBJ2-1; DNA: TGCAGTGCTAGAGATGGTAGAAAACTAGCGGGGAATAATGAGCAGTTCTTC; CDR3: CSARDGRKLAGNNEQFF
size: .; V: TRBV28; D: .; J: TRBJ2-4; DNA: TGTGCCAGCAGTACGGGACGGGAAGCCAAAAACATTCAGTACTTC; CDR3: CASSTGREAKNIQYF
size: many; V: TRBV6-5; D: .; J: TRBJ1-3; DNA: TGTGCCAGCAGTGGCAGGGGTAGCTCTGGAAACACCATATATTTT; CDR3: CASSGRGSSGNTIYF
size: .; V: TRBV29-1; D: TRBD2; J: TRBJ2-5; DNA: TGCAGCGTTGAGCAGGCTGGCGGGGGACCCCAGTACTTC; CDR3: CSVEQAGGGPQYF
size: many; V: TRBV7-8; D: .; J: TRBJ2-6; DNA: TGTGCCAGCAGCTTAGTGGGGACGGGACAATCTGGGGCCAACGTCCTGACTTTC; CDR3: CASSLVGTGQSGANVLTF
size: few; V: TRBV4-1; D: TRBD2; J: TRBJ2-1; DNA: TGCGCCAGCAGCCAAGATATCGGACTAGCTTGGAGGGAGCAGTTCTTC; CDR3: CASSQDIGLAWREQFF
size: .; V: TRBV4-2; D: TRBD2; J: TRBJ2-1; DNA: TGTGCCAGCAGCCCGAATCTAGCGGCCTCCTACAATGAGCAGTTCTTC; CDR3: CASSPNLAASYNEQFF
size: .; V: TRBV30; D: TRBD1; J: TRBJ1-5; DNA: TGTGCCTGGGGGACAGGGCTAGGCAATCAGCCCCAGCATTTT; CDR3: CAWGTGLGNQPQHF
size: once; V: TRBV6-2/TRBV6-3; D: TRBD1; J: TRBJ2-7; DNA: TGTGCCAGCAGACGGGACAGCATCGGCGAGCAGTACTTC; CDR3: CASRRDSIGEQYF
size: few; V: TRBV5-1; D: TRBD2; J: TRBJ2-1; DNA: TGCGCCAGCAGCGTAACCGGGACTAGCGGGAGTTACAATGAGCAGTTCTTC; CDR3: CASSVTGTSGSYNEQFF
size: few; V: TRBV5-1; D: TRBD2; J: TRBJ2-3; DNA: TGCGCCAGCAGGGTCCCGGGAGGATCCACAGATACGCAGTATTTT; CDR3: CASRVPGGSTDTQYF
size: few; V: TRBV7-2; D: TRBD2; J: TRBJ2-1; DNA: TGTGCCAGCAGCCAAAGACTAGCGGCCTACAATGAGCAGTTCTTC; CDR3: CASSQRLAAYNEQFF
size: few; V: TRBV5-1; D: TRBD2; J: TRBJ2-4; DNA: TGCGCCAGCAGCTCCGGGACTAGCGGGATACTAGCCAAAAACATTCAGTACTTC; CDR3: CASSSGTSGILAKNIQYF
size: .; V: TRBV7-9; D: .; J: TRBJ1-3; DNA: TGTGCCAGCAGCCCCTCTAAAGCCTTGGGAAACACCATATATTTT; CDR3: CASSPSKALGNTIYF
size: few; V: TRBV28; D: .; J: TRBJ2-1; DNA: TGTGCCAGCTCATCCTTCGAGGGGCGGAGCTCCTACAATGAGCAGTTCTTC; CDR3: CASSSFEGRSSYNEQFF